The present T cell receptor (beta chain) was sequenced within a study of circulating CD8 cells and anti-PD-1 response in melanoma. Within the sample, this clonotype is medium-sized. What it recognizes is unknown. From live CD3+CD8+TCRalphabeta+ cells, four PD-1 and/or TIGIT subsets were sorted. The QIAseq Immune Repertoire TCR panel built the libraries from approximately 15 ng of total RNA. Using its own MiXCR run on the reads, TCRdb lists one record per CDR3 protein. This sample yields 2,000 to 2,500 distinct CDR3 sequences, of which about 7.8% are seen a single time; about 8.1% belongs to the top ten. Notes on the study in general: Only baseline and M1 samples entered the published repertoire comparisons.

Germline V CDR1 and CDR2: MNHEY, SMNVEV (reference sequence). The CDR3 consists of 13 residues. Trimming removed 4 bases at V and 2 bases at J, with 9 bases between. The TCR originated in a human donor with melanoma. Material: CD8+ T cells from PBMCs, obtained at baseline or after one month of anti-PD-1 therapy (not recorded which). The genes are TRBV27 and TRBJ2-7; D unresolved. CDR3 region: CASSWAAAYEQYF. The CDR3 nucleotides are TGTGCCAGCAGTTGGGCGGCGGCCTACGAGCAGTACTTC.